The next 5 T cell receptor beta chains were all read from a single sample in a study of T-cell memory formation after mild COVID-19. TCRdb reprocessed the 5' RACE reads via MiXCR and lists one record per CDR3 protein. This table has roughly 45,000 distinct CDR3 sequences, less than 35% appearing once. The sample consisted of PBMCs or a T cell subset sorted from them (not recorded which). Source of these receptors: a young man who had mild COVID-19 (a few samples of this study predate the infection). Cell type and time point are not known.

This clonotype was recorded many times. The V call is TRBV5-1, the J call TRBJ2-1; 8 bases match TRBD1. Germline values: CDR1 SGHRS, CDR2 YFSETQ. V dropped 5 bases and J dropped 2; count of bases not matched to a gene: 6. CDR3 length equals 15 residues. The DNA for the CDR3 is TGCGCCAGCAGTCAGGGGGCCCTAACCTACAATGAGCAGTTCTTC. Amino acids: CASSQGALTYNEQFF. Full variable domain (outside the CDR3, taken from reference TRBV5-1 and TRBJ2-1): KAGVTQTPRYLIKTRGQQVTLSCSPISGHRSVSWYQQTPGQGLQFLFEYFSETQRNKGNFPGRFSGRQFSNSRSEMNVSTLELGDSALYLCASSQGALTYNEQFFGPGTRLTVL.

DNA for the CDR3: TGTGCCAGCAGTTTACAGTCCGGGCTTCGGACTGAAGCTTTCTTT. Translated, it gives CASSLQSGLRTEAFF. The gene calls are TRBV12-3 or TRBV12-4 and TRBJ1-1; the D is unclear. This CDR3 has 15 amino acids. Trimming stripped 2 bases from V and 5 bases from J, with 15 bases between.

A remark on this clonotype: This may be a read error: a much more frequent sequence differs by one nucleotide. The chain recombines TRBV27 with TRBJ2-1; 8 bases match TRBD2. The V gene's germline CDR1 is MNHEY and CDR2 SMNVEV (reference sequence). The CDR3 is 16 residues long. The CDR3 is CASSLTGGHTYDEQFF. In DNA, the CDR3 is TGTGCCAGCAGTCTCACGGGGGGGCATACCTACGATGAGCAGTTCTTC.

This clonotype was counted a few times. This chain uses TRBV11-3 with TRBJ2-2; 7 positions match TRBD1. This CDR3 has 15 residues. Trimming took 5 bases from V and 2 from J; bases not matched to a gene: 5. The germline V gene encodes CDR1 SGHNT and CDR2 YENEEA. The chain's CDR3 is CASSPRDRNTGELFF. In nucleotides, the CDR3 is TGTGCCAGCAGCCCTCGGGACAGAAACACCGGGGAGCTGTTTTTT. Combining the CDR3 with reference TRBV11-3 and TRBJ2-2 gives the whole variable domain EAGVVQSPRYKIIEKKQPVAFWCNPISGHNTLYWYLQNLGQGPELLIRYENEEAVDDSQLPKDRFSAERLKGVDSTLKIQPAELGDSAVYLCASSPRDRNTGELFFGEGSRLTVL.

This clonotype was observed at least ten times. The V and J genes are TRBV3-1 and TRBJ2-1; TRBD2 matches at 7 bases. The germline CDR1 and CDR2 sequences are LGHDT and YNNKEL (reference sequence). V was clipped by 3 bases and J by 2 bases; unmatched bases: 4. CDR3 length: 15 amino acids. The chain's CDR3 is CASSHVLAPYNEQFF. The DNA of the CDR3 is TGTGCCAGCAGCCATGTACTAGCGCCCTACAATGAGCAGTTCTTC.